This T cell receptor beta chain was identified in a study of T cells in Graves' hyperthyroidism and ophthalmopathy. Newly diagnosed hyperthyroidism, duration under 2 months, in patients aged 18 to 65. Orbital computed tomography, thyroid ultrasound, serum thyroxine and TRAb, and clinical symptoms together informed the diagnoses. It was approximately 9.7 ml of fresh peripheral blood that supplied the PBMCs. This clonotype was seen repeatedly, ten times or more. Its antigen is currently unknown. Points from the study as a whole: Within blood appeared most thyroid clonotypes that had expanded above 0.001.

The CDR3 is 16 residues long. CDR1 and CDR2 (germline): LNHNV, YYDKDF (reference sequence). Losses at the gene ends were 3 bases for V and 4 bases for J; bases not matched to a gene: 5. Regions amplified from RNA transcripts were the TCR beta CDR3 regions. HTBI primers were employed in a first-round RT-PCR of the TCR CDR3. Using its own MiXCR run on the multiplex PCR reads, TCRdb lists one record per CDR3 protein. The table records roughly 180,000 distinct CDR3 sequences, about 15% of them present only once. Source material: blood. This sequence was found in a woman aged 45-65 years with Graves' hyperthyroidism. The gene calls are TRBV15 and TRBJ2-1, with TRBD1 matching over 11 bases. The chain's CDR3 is CATSRGDRGSYNEQFF. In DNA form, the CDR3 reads TGTGCCACCAGCAGGGGGGACAGGGGGTCTTACAATGAGCAGTTCTTC.